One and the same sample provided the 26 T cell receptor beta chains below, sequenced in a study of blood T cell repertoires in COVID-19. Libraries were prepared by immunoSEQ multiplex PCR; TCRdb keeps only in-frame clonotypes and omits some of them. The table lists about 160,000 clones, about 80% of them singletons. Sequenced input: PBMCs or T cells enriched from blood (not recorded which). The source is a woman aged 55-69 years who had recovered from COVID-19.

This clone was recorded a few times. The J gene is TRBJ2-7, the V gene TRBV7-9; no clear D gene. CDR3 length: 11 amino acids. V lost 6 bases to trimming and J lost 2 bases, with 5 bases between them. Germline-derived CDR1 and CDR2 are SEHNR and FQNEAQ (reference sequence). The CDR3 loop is CASRQTYEQYF. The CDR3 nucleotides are TGTGCCAGCAGACAGACCTACGAGCAGTACTTC.

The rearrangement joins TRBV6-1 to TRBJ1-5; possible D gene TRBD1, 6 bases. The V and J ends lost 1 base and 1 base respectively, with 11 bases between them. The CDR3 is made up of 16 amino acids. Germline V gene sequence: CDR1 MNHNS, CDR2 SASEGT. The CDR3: CASSEVGGLSNQPQHF. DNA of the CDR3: TGTGCCAGCAGTGAAGTAGGGGGTTTAAGCAATCAGCCCCAGCATTTT.

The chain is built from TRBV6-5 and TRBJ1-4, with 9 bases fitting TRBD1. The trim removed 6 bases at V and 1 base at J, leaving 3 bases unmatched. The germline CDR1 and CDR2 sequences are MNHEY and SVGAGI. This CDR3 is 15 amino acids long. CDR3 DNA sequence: TGTGCCAGCAGACCGGACAGGGGAACTAATGAAAAACTGTTTTTT. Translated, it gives CASRPDRGTNEKLFF.

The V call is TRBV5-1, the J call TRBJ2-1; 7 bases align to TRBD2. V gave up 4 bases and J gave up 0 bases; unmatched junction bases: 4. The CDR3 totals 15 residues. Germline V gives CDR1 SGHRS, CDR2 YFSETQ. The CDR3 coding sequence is TGCGCCAGCAGCGGGCCGGGGGGCTCCTACAATGAGCAGTTCTTC. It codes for CASSGPGGSYNEQFF.

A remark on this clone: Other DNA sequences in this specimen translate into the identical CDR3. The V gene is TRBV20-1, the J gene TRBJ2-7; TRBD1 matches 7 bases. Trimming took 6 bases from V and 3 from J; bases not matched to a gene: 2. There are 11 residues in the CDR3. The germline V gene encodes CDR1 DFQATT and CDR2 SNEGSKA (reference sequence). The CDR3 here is CSAGDSYEQYF. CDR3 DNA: TGCAGTGCCGGGGACAGCTACGAGCAGTACTTC.

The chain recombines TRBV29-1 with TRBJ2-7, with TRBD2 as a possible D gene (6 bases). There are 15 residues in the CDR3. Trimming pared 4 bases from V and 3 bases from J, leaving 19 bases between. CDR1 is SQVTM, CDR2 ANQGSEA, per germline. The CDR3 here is CSVGSGPDGGYEQYF. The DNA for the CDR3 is TGCAGCGTTGGGAGTGGACCGGACGGGGGCTACGAGCAGTACTTC.

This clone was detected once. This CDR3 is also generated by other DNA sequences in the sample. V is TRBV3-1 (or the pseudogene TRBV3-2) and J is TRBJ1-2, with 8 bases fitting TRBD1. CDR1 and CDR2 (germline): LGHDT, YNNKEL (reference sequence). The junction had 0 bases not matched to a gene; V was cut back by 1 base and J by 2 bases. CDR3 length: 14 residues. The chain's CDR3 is CASSQGTGNYGYTF. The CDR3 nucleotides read TGTGCCAGCAGCCAAGGGACAGGGAACTATGGCTACACCTTC.

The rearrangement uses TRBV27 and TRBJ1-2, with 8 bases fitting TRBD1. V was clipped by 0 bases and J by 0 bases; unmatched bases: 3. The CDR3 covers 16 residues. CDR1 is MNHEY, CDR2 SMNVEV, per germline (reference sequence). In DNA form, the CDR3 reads TGTGCCAGCAGTTTATCAACAGGGGGAACTAACTATGGCTACACCTTC. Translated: CASSLSTGGTNYGYTF.

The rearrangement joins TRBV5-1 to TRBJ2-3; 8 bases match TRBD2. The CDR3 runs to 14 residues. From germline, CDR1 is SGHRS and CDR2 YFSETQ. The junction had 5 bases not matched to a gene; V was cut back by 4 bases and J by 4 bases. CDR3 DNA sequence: TGCGCCAGCAGCCCACGGGGGGGACCAGATACGCAGTATTTT. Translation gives CASSPRGGPDTQYF.

The CDR3 DNA sequence: TGTGCCAGCACTAAGATAGCGGGGGTCGGGTCCTACAATGAGCAGTTCTTC. This encodes CASTKIAGVGSYNEQFF. The chain combines TRBV18 with TRBJ2-1, with 9 bases matching TRBD2. The CDR3 totals 17 residues. Germline V gene lookup returns CDR1 KGHSH and CDR2 LQKENI. Trimming at V came to 8 bases and at J to 1 base, leaving 12 bases not matched to a gene. Variable domain in full (rest from reference TRBV18 and TRBJ2-1): NAGVMQNPRHLVRRRGQEARLRCSPMKGHSHVYWYRQLPEEGLKFMVYLQKENIIDESGMPKERFSAEFPKEGPSILRIQQVVRGDSAAYFCASTKIAGVGSYNEQFFGPGTRLTVL.

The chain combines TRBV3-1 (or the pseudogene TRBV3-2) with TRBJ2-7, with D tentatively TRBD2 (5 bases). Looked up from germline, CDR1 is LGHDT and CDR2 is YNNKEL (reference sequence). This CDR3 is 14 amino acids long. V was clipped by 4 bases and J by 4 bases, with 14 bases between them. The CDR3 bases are TGTGCCAGCAGCCCCTCGGGGATGGGTTACGAGCAGTACTTC. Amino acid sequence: CASSPSGMGYEQYF.

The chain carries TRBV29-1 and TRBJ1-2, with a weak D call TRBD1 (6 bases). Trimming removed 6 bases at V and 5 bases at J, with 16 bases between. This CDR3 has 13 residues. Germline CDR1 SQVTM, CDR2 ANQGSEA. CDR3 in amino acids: CSVHDRSPYGYTF. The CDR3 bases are TGCAGCGTACATGACAGGTCCCCTTATGGCTACACCTTC.

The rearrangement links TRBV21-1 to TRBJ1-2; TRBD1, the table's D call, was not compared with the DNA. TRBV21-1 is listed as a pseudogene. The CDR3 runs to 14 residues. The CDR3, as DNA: TGTGCCAGCAGCAATAATGGGGCTCGGTATGGCTACACCTTC. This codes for CASSNNGARYGYTF.

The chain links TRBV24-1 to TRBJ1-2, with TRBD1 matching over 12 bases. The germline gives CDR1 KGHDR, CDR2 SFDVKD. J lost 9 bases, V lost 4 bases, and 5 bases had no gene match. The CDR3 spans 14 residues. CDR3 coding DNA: TGTGCCACCAGTGAATCCGGGACAGGGGGCCGCTACACCTTC. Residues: CATSESGTGGRYTF.

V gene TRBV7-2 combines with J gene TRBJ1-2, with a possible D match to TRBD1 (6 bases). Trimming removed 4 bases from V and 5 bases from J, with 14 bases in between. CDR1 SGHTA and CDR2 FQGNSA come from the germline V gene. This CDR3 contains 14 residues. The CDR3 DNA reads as TGTGCCAGCAGCTCCCCTACAGGGTTTTATGGCTACACCTTC. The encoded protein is CASSSPTGFYGYTF.

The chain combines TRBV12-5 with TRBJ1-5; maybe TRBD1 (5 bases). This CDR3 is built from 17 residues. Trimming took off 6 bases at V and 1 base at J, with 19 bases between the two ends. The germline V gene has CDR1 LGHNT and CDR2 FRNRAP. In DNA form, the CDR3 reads TGTGCTAGTGGCGGACCCCTCGCGGGGGTGAGCAATCAGCCCCAGCATTTT. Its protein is CASGGPLAGVSNQPQHF.

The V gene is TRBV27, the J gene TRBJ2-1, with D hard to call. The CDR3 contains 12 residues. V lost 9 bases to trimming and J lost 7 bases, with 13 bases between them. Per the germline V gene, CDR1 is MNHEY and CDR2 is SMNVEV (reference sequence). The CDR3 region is CASSNSPNEQFF. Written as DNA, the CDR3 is TGTGCCAGTTCCAACAGTCCGAATGAGCAGTTCTTC.

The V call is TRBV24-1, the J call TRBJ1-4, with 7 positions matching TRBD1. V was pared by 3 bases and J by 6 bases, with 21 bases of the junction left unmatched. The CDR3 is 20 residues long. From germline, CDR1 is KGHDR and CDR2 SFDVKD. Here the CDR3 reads CATSDPNSSKPDRTYEKLFF. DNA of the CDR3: TGTGCCACCAGTGATCCAAACTCTTCCAAACCGGACAGGACCTATGAAAAACTGTTTTTT.

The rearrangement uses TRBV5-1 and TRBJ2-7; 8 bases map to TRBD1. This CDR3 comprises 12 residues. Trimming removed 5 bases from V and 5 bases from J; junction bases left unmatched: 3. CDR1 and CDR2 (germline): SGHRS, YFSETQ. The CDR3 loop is CASRGTGHEQYF. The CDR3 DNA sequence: TGCGCCAGCAGAGGGACAGGCCACGAGCAGTACTTC.

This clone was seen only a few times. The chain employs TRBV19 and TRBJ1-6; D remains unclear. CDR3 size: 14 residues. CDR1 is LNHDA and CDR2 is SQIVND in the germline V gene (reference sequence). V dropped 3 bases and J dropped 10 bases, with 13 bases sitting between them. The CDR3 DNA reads TGTGCCAGTAGTATCGCCAGGATACAGTCACCCCTCCACTTT. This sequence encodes CASSIARIQSPLHF.

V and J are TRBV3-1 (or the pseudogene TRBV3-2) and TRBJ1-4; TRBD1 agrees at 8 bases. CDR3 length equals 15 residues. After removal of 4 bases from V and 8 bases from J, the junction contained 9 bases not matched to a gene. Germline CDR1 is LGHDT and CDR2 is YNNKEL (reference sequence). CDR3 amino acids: CASSPPGGFGEKLFF. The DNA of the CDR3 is TGTGCCAGCAGCCCCCCAGGGGGCTTTGGCGAAAAACTGTTTTTT.

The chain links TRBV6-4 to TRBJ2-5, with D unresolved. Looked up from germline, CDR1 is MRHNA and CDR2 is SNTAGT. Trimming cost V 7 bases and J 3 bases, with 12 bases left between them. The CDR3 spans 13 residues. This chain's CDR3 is CASIHFREETQYF. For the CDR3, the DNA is TGTGCCAGCATCCATTTCCGGGAAGAGACCCAGTACTTC.

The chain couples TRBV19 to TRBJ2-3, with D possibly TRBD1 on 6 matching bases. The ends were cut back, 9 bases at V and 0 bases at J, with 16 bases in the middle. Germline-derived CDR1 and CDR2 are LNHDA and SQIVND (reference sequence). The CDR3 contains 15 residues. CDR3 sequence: CASIPRTASTDTQYF. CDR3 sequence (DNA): TGTGCCAGCATACCGCGGACAGCTAGCACAGATACGCAGTATTTT.

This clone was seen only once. In DNA, the CDR3 is TGCGCCAGCAGCCAGGTTAACAGGGGCTCCTACGAGCAGTACTTC. It encodes CASSQVNRGSYEQYF. The chain is built from TRBV4-1 and TRBJ2-7; the match to TRBD1 covers 7 bases. The V gene's germline CDR1 is MGHRA and CDR2 YSYEKL. There are 15 residues in the CDR3. V gave up 3 bases and J gave up 0 bases; unmatched junction bases: 5.

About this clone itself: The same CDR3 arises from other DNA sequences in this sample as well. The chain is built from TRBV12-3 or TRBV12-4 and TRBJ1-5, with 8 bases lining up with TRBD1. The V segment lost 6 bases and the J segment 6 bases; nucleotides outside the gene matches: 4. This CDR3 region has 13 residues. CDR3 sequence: CASSGTGGQPQHF. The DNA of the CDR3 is TGTGCCAGCAGCGGGACAGGAGGTCAGCCCCAGCATTTT.

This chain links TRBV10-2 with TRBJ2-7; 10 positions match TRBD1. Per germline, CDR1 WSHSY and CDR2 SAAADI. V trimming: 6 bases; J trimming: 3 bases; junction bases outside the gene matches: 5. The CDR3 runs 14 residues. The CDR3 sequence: CASRADRGSYEQYF. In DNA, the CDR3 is TGCGCCAGCAGGGCGGACAGGGGGAGCTACGAGCAGTACTTC.